The source of this T cell receptor (beta chain) is a study of vaccination and CD4 T cells after COVID-19. Whole-study context: Convalescent patients had positive nasal swab PCR results for SARS-CoV-2. Disease was mild in some 10 and severe in one.

Cultured CD4+ T cell DNA underwent sequencing with the Oncomine TCR Beta short-read assay. Scientists extracted genomic DNA from CD4+ T cells grown in culture. TCRdb recomputed calls from the PCR reads with MiXCR, one row per CDR3 protein. The sample contains around 12,000 distinct CDR3 sequences, 58% of which appear only once. This CDR3 is built from 15 residues. V was cut by 4 bases and J by 1 base, with 11 bases left in between. Germline CDR1 and CDR2: LGHNA and YNFKEQ. Treatment meaning: roughly nine-day PBMC culture with coronavirus spike peptide pools or control peptides (ViraFEST assay). Recorded positive PCR dates fall between March and December 2020, preceding US Alpha, Beta and Delta variants. Negative selection separated CD4+ T cells from roughly ten-day cultures. In regard to this clonotype: Its specificity is not known.

Sequenced material: cultured CD4+ T cells from blood, taken after SARS-CoV-2 vaccination. This clonotype was obtained from a human donor with COVID-19. V and J are TRBV4-2 and TRBJ1-3; the D gene is possibly TRBD1 (6 bases). CDR3: CASSRLGASGNTIYF. The CDR3 DNA follows: TGTGCCAGCAGCCGGTTGGGGGCTTCTGGAAACACCATATATTTT.